The following is a T cell receptor (beta chain) sequence with its context. V shed 3 bases and J 2 bases; nucleotides not matched to a gene: 11. CDR3 size: 17 residues. From germline, CDR1 is SGHRS and CDR2 YFSETQ. This table comes from immunoSEQ multiplex PCR, and its TCRdb copy is limited to in-frame clones, with some not included. The sample lists roughly 110,000 clones, about nine tenths occurring once. This entry is derived from a study of T cell changes during pregnancy in multiple sclerosis. The J gene is TRBJ2-3, the V gene TRBV5-1, with 8 nucleotides matching TRBD2. The sequenced sample was peripheral blood, obtained after pregnancy. The clonotype was recovered from a female donor with multiple sclerosis, enrolled in a pregnancy study. In nucleotides, the CDR3 is TGCGCCAGCAGCTACCTACTTAGCGGGACATCCACAGATACGCAGTATTTT. This gives the protein CASSYLLSGTSTDTQYF. The full variable domain, its missing parts supplied by reference TRBV5-1 and TRBJ2-3, is KAGVTQTPRYLIKTRGQQVTLSCSPISGHRSVSWYQQTPGQGLQFLFEYFSETQRNKGNFPGRFSGRQFSNSRSEMNVSTLELGDSALYLCASSYLLSGTSTDTQYFGPGTRLTVL.